Listed below are T cell receptor beta chains from one sample, sequenced in a study of blood T cells in healthy people across ages. From the 5' RACE reads, TCRdb called clonotypes with MiXCR, one entry per CDR3 protein. The sample has 650,000 to 1,000,000 distinct CDR3 sequences, 30% to 45% seen once; the top ten hold 10% to 15%. The sequenced material came from blood. The source of these receptors is a man between 18 and 29 years old in good health. Both conserved end residues are part of each CDR3. A D gene is named only where the DNA matches it firmly. A row's size may be missing; if present it is once, few, many or a size class.

j_call: TRBJ2-5; d_call: NA; clone_size: few; v_call: TRBV2; cdr3_aa: CASPLLAVKGETQYF; cdr3_nt: TGTGCCAGCCCTCTATTAGCGGTCAAGGGAGAGACCCAGTACTTC
j_call: TRBJ2-5; d_call: NA; clone_size: NA; v_call: TRBV6-2/TRBV6-3; cdr3_aa: CASSTLGRTDQETQYF; cdr3_nt: TGTGCCAGCAGTACCCTAGGTAGGACTGACCAAGAGACCCAGTACTTC
j_call: TRBJ2-5; d_call: NA; clone_size: NA; v_call: TRBV5-1; cdr3_aa: CASSLGVTHRQETQYF; cdr3_nt: TGCGCCAGCAGCTTGGGCGTCACGCACCGCCAAGAGACCCAGTACTTC
j_call: TRBJ2-3; d_call: TRBD1; clone_size: NA; v_call: TRBV9; cdr3_aa: CASSLRGQTDTQYF; cdr3_nt: TGTGCCAGCAGCCTAAGGGGGCAGACAGATACGCAGTATTTT
j_call: TRBJ1-2; d_call: TRBD1; clone_size: few; v_call: TRBV7-8; cdr3_aa: CASSLGQGNGYGYTF; cdr3_nt: TGTGCCAGCAGCTTAGGACAGGGAAATGGCTATGGCTACACCTTC
j_call: TRBJ2-1; d_call: NA; clone_size: NA; v_call: TRBV7-2; cdr3_aa: CAGRGGGSYNEQFF; cdr3_nt: TGTGCCGGCAGGGGGGGGGGCTCCTACAATGAGCAGTTCTTC
j_call: TRBJ1-1; d_call: NA; clone_size: NA; v_call: TRBV3-1; cdr3_aa: CASSQKRNRSQAEAFF; cdr3_nt: TGTGCCAGCAGCCAAAAGAGGAACAGGTCGCAGGCTGAAGCTTTCTTT
j_call: TRBJ1-4; d_call: TRBD1; clone_size: few; v_call: TRBV19; cdr3_aa: CASSSGGTENEKLFF; cdr3_nt: TGTGCCAGTAGCTCCGGCGGGACAGAGAATGAAAAACTGTTTTTT
j_call: TRBJ2-1; d_call: NA; clone_size: NA; v_call: TRBV7-3; cdr3_aa: CASSSPPAGEQFF; cdr3_nt: TGTGCCAGCAGCTCCCCCCCGGCAGGAGAGCAGTTCTTC
j_call: TRBJ2-2; d_call: TRBD2; clone_size: NA; v_call: TRBV11-2; cdr3_aa: CASSSTFSGVQTGELFF; cdr3_nt: TGTGCCAGCAGCTCGACATTTAGCGGGGTTCAGACCGGGGAGCTGTTTTTT
j_call: TRBJ2-1; d_call: NA; clone_size: many; v_call: TRBV4-3; cdr3_aa: CASSQVTGRGHSYNEQFF; cdr3_nt: TGCGCCAGCAGCCAAGTGACGGGGCGGGGGCACTCCTACAATGAGCAGTTCTTC
j_call: TRBJ2-5; d_call: NA; clone_size: NA; v_call: TRBV7-2; cdr3_aa: CASSLRPGLRQETQYF; cdr3_nt: TGTGCCAGCAGCCTCCGCCCCGGACTCAGACAAGAGACCCAGTACTTC
j_call: TRBJ2-7; d_call: NA; clone_size: NA; v_call: TRBV29-1; cdr3_aa: CSVEGGPSSYNEQYF; cdr3_nt: TGCAGCGTTGAAGGCGGGCCAAGCTCCTACAATGAGCAGTACTTC
j_call: TRBJ2-3; d_call: NA; clone_size: NA; v_call: TRBV12-3/TRBV12-4; cdr3_aa: CASSLGTDVQYF; cdr3_nt: TGTGCCAGCAGCTTGGGAACAGATGTGCAGTATTTT
j_call: TRBJ2-7; d_call: TRBD1; clone_size: NA; v_call: TRBV5-1; cdr3_aa: CASSSRDRGEQYF; cdr3_nt: TGCGCCAGCAGCTCCCGGGACAGGGGCGAGCAGTACTTC
j_call: TRBJ2-1; d_call: NA; clone_size: NA; v_call: TRBV24-1; cdr3_aa: CATSDTTEYNEQFF; cdr3_nt: TGTGCCACCAGTGATACAACAGAATACAATGAGCAGTTCTTC
j_call: TRBJ1-6; d_call: TRBD1; clone_size: NA; v_call: TRBV5-1; cdr3_aa: CASSGGTGNNSPLHF; cdr3_nt: TGCGCCAGCAGCGGCGGGACAGGGAATAATTCACCCCTCCACTTT
j_call: TRBJ2-1; d_call: NA; clone_size: NA; v_call: TRBV12-3/TRBV12-4; cdr3_aa: CASSFHRDGSEQFF; cdr3_nt: TGTGCCAGCAGTTTCCACAGGGATGGCAGTGAGCAGTTCTTC
j_call: TRBJ2-3; d_call: NA; clone_size: NA; v_call: TRBV7-9; cdr3_aa: CASSLSGGQTDTQYF; cdr3_nt: TGTGCCAGCAGCCTTTCTGGAGGGCAAACAGATACGCAGTATTTT
j_call: TRBJ1-2; d_call: TRBD1; clone_size: NA; v_call: TRBV29-1; cdr3_aa: CSVPGQSDYGYTF; cdr3_nt: TGCAGCGTCCCGGGACAGTCAGACTATGGCTACACCTTC
j_call: TRBJ2-1; d_call: NA; clone_size: NA; v_call: TRBV10-3; cdr3_aa: CAIRGEPSYNEQFF; cdr3_nt: TGTGCCATCAGGGGGGAACCCTCCTACAATGAGCAGTTCTTC
j_call: TRBJ1-1; d_call: NA; clone_size: NA; v_call: TRBV7-7; cdr3_aa: CASSRRVGTEAFF; cdr3_nt: TGTGCTAGCAGCAGGCGAGTAGGCACTGAAGCTTTCTTT
j_call: TRBJ2-7; d_call: TRBD2; clone_size: many; v_call: TRBV7-2; cdr3_aa: CASSAAGGLRYEQYF; cdr3_nt: TGTGCCAGCAGTGCTGCGGGGGGTCTGCGCTACGAGCAGTACTTC
j_call: TRBJ2-2; d_call: NA; clone_size: NA; v_call: TRBV7-2; cdr3_aa: CASSPTVGQGLYTGELFF; cdr3_nt: TGTGCCAGCAGCCCCACCGTGGGGCAGGGTCTCTACACCGGGGAGCTGTTTTTT